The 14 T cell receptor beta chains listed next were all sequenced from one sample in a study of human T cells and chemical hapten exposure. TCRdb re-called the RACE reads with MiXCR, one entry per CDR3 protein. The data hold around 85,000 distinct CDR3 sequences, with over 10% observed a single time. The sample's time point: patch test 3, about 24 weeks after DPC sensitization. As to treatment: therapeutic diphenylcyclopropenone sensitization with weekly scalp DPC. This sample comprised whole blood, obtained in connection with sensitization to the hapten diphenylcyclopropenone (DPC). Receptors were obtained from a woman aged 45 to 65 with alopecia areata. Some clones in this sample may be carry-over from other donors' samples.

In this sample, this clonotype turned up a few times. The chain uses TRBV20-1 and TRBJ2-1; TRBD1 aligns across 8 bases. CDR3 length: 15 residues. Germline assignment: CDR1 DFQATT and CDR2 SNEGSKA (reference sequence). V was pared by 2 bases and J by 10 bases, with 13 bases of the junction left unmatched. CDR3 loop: CSARHDRGLGREQFF. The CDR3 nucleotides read TGCAGTGCTAGACATGACAGGGGACTGGGACGGGAGCAGTTCTTC.

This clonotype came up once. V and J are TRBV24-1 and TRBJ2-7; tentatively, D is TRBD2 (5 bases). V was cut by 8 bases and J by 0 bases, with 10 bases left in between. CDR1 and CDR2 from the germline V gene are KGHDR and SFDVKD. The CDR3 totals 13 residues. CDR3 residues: CATKEDPSYEQYF. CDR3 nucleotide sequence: TGTGCCACCAAGGAGGATCCCTCCTACGAGCAGTACTTC.

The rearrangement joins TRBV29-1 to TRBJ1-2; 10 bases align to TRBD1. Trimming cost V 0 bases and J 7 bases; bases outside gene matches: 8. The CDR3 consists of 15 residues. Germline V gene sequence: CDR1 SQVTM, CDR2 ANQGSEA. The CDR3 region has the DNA TGCAGCGTTGAAGAGAGCGGGACAGGGGTCTCTGGCTACACCTTC. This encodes CSVEESGTGVSGYTF.

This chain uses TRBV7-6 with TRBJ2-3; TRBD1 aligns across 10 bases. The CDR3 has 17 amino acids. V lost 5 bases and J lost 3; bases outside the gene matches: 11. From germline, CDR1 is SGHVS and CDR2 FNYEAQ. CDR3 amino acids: CASSLQAGQGITDTQYF. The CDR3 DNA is TGTGCCAGCAGCCTCCAAGCGGGACAGGGGATTACAGATACGCAGTATTTT.

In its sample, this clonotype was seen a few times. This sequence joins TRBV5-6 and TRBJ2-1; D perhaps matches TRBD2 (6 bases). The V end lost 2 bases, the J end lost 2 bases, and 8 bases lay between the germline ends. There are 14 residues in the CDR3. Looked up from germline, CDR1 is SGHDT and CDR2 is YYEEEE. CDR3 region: CASSLVAAYNEQFF. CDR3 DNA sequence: TGTGCCAGCAGCTTAGTAGCGGCCTACAATGAGCAGTTCTTC. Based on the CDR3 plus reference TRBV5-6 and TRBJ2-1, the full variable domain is DAGVTQSPTHLIKTRGQQVTLRCSPKSGHDTVSWYQQALGQGPQFIFQYYEEEERQRGNFPDRFSGHQFPNYSSELNVNALLLGDSALYLCASSLVAAYNEQFFGPGTRLTVL.

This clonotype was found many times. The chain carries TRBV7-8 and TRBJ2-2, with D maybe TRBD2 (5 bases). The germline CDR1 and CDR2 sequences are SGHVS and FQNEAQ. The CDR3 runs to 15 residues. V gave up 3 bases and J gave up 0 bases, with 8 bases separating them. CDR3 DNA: TGTGCCAGCAGCTTGCTAGCCCCGAACACCGGGGAGCTGTTTTTT. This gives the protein CASSLLAPNTGELFF.

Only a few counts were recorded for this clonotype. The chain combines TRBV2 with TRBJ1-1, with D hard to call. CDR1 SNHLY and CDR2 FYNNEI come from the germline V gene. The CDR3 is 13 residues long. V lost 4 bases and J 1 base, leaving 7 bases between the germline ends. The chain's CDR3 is CASSGMQNTEAFF. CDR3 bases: TGTGCCAGCAGTGGGATGCAGAACACTGAAGCTTTCTTT.

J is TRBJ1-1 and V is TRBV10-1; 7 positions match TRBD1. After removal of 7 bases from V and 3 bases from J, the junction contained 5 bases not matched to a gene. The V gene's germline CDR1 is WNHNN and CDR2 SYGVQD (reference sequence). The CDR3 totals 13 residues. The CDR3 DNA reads TGCGCCAGCACCCCGGGACAGTACACTGAAGCTTTCTTT. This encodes CASTPGQYTEAFF.

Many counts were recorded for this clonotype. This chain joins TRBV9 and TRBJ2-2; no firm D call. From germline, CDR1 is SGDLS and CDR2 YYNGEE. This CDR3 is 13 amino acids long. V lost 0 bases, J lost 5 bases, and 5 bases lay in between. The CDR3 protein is CASSVGQTGELFF. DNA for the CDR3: TGTGCCAGCAGCGTAGGCCAGACCGGGGAGCTGTTTTTT.

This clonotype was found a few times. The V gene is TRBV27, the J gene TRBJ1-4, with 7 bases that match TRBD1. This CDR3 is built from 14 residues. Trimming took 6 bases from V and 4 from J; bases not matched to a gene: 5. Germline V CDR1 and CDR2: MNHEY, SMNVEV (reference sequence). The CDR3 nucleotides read TGTGCCAGCAGGTTGACAGGGAATAATGAAAAACTGTTTTTT. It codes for CASRLTGNNEKLFF.

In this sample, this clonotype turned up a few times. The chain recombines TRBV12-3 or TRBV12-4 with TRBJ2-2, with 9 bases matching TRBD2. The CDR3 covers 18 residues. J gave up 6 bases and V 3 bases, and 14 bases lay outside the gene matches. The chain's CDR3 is CASSLASWVAGVAGELFF. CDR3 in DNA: TGTGCCAGCAGTTTGGCTTCGTGGGTAGCGGGAGTTGCCGGGGAGCTGTTTTTT.

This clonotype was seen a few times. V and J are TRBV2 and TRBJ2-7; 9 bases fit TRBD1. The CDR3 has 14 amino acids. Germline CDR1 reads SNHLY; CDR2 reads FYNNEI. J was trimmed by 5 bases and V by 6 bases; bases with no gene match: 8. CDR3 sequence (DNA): TGTGCCAGCAGAGATAGGACAGGGGTGAACGAGCAGTACTTC. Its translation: CASRDRTGVNEQYF.

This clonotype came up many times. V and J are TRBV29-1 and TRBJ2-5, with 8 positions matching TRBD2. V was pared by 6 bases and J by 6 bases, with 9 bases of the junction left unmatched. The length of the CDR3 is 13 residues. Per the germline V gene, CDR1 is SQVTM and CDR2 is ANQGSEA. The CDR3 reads CSVPGTRRQTQYF. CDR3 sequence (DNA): TGCAGCGTACCCGGGACTAGGAGGCAGACCCAGTACTTC.

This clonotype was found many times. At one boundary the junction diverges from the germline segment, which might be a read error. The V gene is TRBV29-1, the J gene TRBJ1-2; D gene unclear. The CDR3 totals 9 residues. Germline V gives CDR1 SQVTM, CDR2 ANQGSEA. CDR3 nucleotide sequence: TGCAGCGTTGAACCGGGGTCCTTCTTC. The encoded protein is CSVEPGSFF.